This T cell receptor (beta chain) appears in the sequencing data of a study of OX40 agonist ivuxolimab in advanced cancers. Study background: The treatment was a fully human IgG2 OX40 agonist, ivuxolimab. Hepatocellular carcinoma, melanoma, renal cell or head and neck cancer occurred in dose-escalation patients. Partial response was recorded in three patients: one hepatocellular carcinoma and two cutaneous melanoma cases.

Assay: immunoSEQ multiplex PCR; the TCRdb copy retains only in-frame clones and omits some. This sample has some 130,000 clones, with just over 90% found just once. The CDR3 covers 18 residues. The germline V gene encodes CDR1 MGHDK and CDR2 SYGVNS. V lost 8 bases and J 1 base, leaving 24 bases between the germline ends. The source was CD4+ or CD8+ T cells sorted from blood, collected in a trial of the OX40 agonist ivuxolimab. This TCR was sampled from an adult with an advanced solid tumor such as melanoma, head and neck, liver or kidney cancer. The J gene is TRBJ1-3, the V gene TRBV25-1; no clear D gene. CDR3 sequence (DNA): TGTGCCAGCTCTACCTCTGGTCGGAGATATGTTTCTGGAAACACCATATATTTT. It yields the protein CASSTSGRRYVSGNTIYF. Using reference TRBV25-1 and TRBJ1-3 for the parts outside the CDR3, the full variable domain is EADIYQTPRYLVIGTGKKITLECSQTMGHDKMYWYQQDPGMELHLIHYSYGVNSTEKGDLSSESTVSRIRTEHFPLTLESARPSHTSQYLCASSTSGRRYVSGNTIYFGEGSWLTVV.